What follows describes a single TCR beta chain. Its antigen is undetermined. Measured with immunoSEQ multiplex PCR; TCRdb has only the in-frame clones, and not every one. The sample consists of 80,000 to 95,000 clones, more than 70% of them appearing once. The data stem from a study of identifying expanded T cells in peripheral blood. General study points: Clone count variance between roughly 2-week samples rose with total template count. Over approximately two and four weeks, about 17 and 20 clones changed, versus more than 1 between replicates.

Collection occurred without any documented infections or immune events in donors. The CDR3 is 13 amino acids. CDR1 and CDR2 from the germline V gene are MNHEY and SMNVEV (reference sequence). Between the trimmed V and J ends, which lost 6 bases and 5 bases, there was a span of 14 bases. The sample was blood. This TCR was recovered from a person aged 18 to 75 in good health. The gene calls are TRBV27 and TRBJ2-7; D is unresolved. CDR3 DNA sequence: TGTGCCAGCAGAGTGGGCGTGGGCCACGAGCAGTACTTC. This codes for CASRVGVGHEQYF.